This T cell receptor beta chain was sequenced for a study of cytomegalovirus exposure and HLA in healthy donors. Whole-study findings and limits: TCR beta chain V- and J-gene trimming was linked, in a later analysis, to a missense variant in DCLRE1C. Sequencing likely generated an artifact that appeared as a cluster of highly shared sequence variants. The presence/absence work took it that sequencing depth was about the same across donors.

A remark on this clone: Its antigen is unidentified. A junction end diverges from the germline sequence, so it may reflect a read error.

The CDR3 sequence is 16 residues long. Germline assignment: CDR1 SSHAT and CDR2 FNYEAQ (reference sequence). The PCR was carried out with 60 Vbeta primers and 13 Jbeta primers. TCRdb's copy holds only in-frame clones and misses some; the assay was immunoSEQ multiplex PCR. Among over 110,000 clones listed, about 80% were seen once. The chain employs TRBV7-7 and TRBJ2-1; tentatively, D is TRBD1 (5 bases). The sample comprised PBMCs. The receptor was isolated from a woman between 40 and 50 years old in good health and CMV-seropositive. CDR3 coding DNA: TGTGCTAGCAGCCCTTCTACCGACAGCGTCTACAATGAGCAGTTCTTC. This translates into CASSPSTDSVYNEQFF. Together with reference TRBV7-7 and TRBJ2-1, the CDR3 gives the full variable domain: GAGVSQSPRYKVTKRGQDVTLRCDPISSHATLYWYQQALGQGPEFLTYFNYEAQPDKSGLPSDRFSAERPEGSISTLTIQRTEQRDSAMYRCASSPSTDSVYNEQFFGPGTRLTVL.